The 3 T cell receptor beta chains below all came from one sample that was sequenced in a study of CD8 T cells in ankylosing spondylitis. The study's findings and limits: A TCR beta motif made of about 8 highly homologous variants seemed typical of ankylosing spondylitis blood.

Their specific antigens are unknown. TCRdb reprocessed the 5' RACE reads with MiXCR, giving one entry per CDR3 protein. Of just under 550,000 distinct CDR3 sequences in the sample, roughly 12% were seen once. Sequencing input: blood, either unsorted or a sorted T cell fraction (not recorded which). The receptors derive from a male donor with ankylosing spondylitis.

This clonotype was seen a handful of times. This chain links TRBV29-1 with TRBJ2-1; unclear D gene. V was pared by 5 bases and J by 5 bases, with 13 bases between. Per the germline V gene, CDR1 is SQVTM and CDR2 is ANQGSEA. The CDR3 covers 13 residues. CDR3 nucleotides: TGCAGCGTTTCCGGGTTGATGAACAATGAGCAGTTCTTC. Translating it yields CSVSGLMNNEQFF.

This clonotype appeared a few times. This chain uses TRBV12-3 or TRBV12-4 with TRBJ1-1, with 7 positions matching TRBD1. V was clipped by 3 bases and J by 5 bases; unmatched bases: 3. The CDR3 has 13 amino acids. CDR3 amino acids: CASSFDRVTEAFF. DNA of the CDR3: TGTGCCAGCAGTTTTGACAGGGTGACTGAAGCTTTCTTT.

This clonotype has a count of ten or more. The chain carries TRBV4-2 and TRBJ2-5, with D uncertain. Germline CDR1 reads LGHNA; CDR2 reads YNFKEQ. This CDR3 is 14 amino acids long. V was cut by 4 bases and J by 4 bases, with 13 bases left in between. The CDR3 nucleotides read TGTGCCAGCAGCCCCCCCTCGCTGATAGAGACCCAGTACTTC. Translated: CASSPPSLIETQYF.